Here is one T cell receptor beta chain with its context. Within the sample, other DNA sequences also encode this same CDR3. The sample comes from a study of cytomegalovirus exposure and HLA in healthy donors. J lost 7 bases, V lost 8 bases, and 5 bases had no gene match. Germline V lookup: CDR1 ENHRY, CDR2 SYGVKD. This CDR3 has 11 residues. Amplification used 60 Vbeta primers and 13 Jbeta primers. Using immunoSEQ multiplex PCR, the repertoire was profiled, and TCRdb retains in-frame clones only, with some absent. The table shows tens of thousands of clones, with around 85% occurring only once. V usage is TRBV10-3 and J usage is TRBJ2-7; the match to TRBD1 covers 7 bases. The receptor was isolated from a man aged 18 to 35 in good health and CMV-seronegative. Sequencing was done on a sample of PBMCs. Here the CDR3 DNA reads TGTGCCATCGGGACAGTTTATGAGCAGTACTTC. Translated, it gives CAIGTVYEQYF.